These T cell receptor beta chains were read from a single sample in a study of blood T cell repertoires in COVID-19. Sequenced by immunoSEQ multiplex PCR; TCRdb stores in-frame clones only, minus some. The table lists around 100,000 clones, about 88% of them singletons. Sample: peripheral blood. The receptors originated from a woman aged 55 to 70 with acute or convalescent COVID-19. CDR3s leave out the opening cysteine and the closing phenylalanine or tryptophan. A row's size may be missing; if present it is once, few, many or a size class.

- | TRBJ1-1 | TRBV11-2 | ASSLPGQSIEAF
- | TRBJ1-1 | TRBV3-1/TRBV3-2 | ASSQVSGGLTEAF
many | TRBJ1-5 | TRBV18 | ASSPDSSVPPQH
- | TRBJ1-6 | TRBV9 | ASSVTESSPLH
- | TRBJ2-2 | TRBV5-1 | ASSGLLAGDTGELF
once | TRBJ2-7 | TRBV6-1 | ASSADRRYEQY
- | TRBJ1-1 | TRBV7-2 | ASSLEAGFTEAF
once | TRBJ1-4 | TRBV4-2 | ASSQGTAATNEKLF
- | TRBJ1-1 | TRBV29-1 | SVKFPEDGTEAF
many | TRBJ2-5 | TRBV7-2 | ASSLAHPGTQY
- | TRBJ1-1 | TRBV9 | ASRRMIQGDTEAF
- | TRBJ1-5 | TRBV28 | ASSQDGHLISNQPQH
- | TRBJ1-1 | TRBV4-1 | ASSYNRGTGTEAF
- | TRBJ1-2 | TRBV15 | ATSRRTGQLGYT
few | TRBJ2-1 | TRBV28 | ASSLSTTGGVNEQF
- | TRBJ1-6 | TRBV27 | ASSRDGDYNSPLH
few | TRBJ1-5 | TRBV28 | ATLPTGHQPQH
- | TRBJ1-2 | TRBV30 | AWSGAGDYGYT
once | TRBJ1-5 | TRBV6-2/TRBV6-3 | ASSYARDSPVLSNQPQH
- | TRBJ2-1 | TRBV2 | ASSERASGGAEQF
- | TRBJ1-5 | TRBV30 | AWNWGGISQPQH
few | TRBJ1-3 | TRBV20-1 | SASLFSGNTIY
- | TRBJ1-5 | TRBV30 | AWSLNRGYQPQH
- | TRBJ2-1 | TRBV7-9 | ASSLGTLEQF
- | TRBJ1-1 | TRBV3-1/TRBV3-2 | ASSHTDRGRTEAF
- | TRBJ2-1 | TRBV5-1 | ASSPEIAGGKNEQF
- | TRBJ2-3 | TRBV30 | AWSPSQLRARTDTQY
many | TRBJ1-6 | TRBV4-3 | ASSGEITGASPLH
- | TRBJ2-1 | TRBV5-1 | ASKLAGTPFDEQF
- | TRBJ2-5 | TRBV27 | APKGDPRETQY
- | TRBJ2-3 | TRBV6-2/TRBV6-3 | ASSLRLAGGRGDTQY
- | TRBJ1-1 | TRBV7-8 | ASSDHLRTMNTEAF
- | TRBJ2-3 | TRBV5-1 | ASSRGQGGMEADTQY
once | TRBJ2-7 | TRBV5-1 | ASSISSGGAAGEQY
- | TRBJ1-4 | TRBV14 | ASSRAPNEKLF
- | TRBJ2-3 | TRBV5-1 | ASSFSQGEDTQY
once | TRBJ2-7 | TRBV9 | ASSVGGSYEQY
once | TRBJ1-6 | TRBV5-1 | ASSLADRDDSPLH
- | TRBJ2-5 | TRBV4-1 | ASSPGLRGQTQY
- | TRBJ2-5 | TRBV9 | ASSVASRGGLTKETQY
- | TRBJ1-4 | TRBV5-1 | ASSPTGRGDEKLF
- | TRBJ2-7 | TRBV7-9 | ASRRQGYYEQY
- | TRBJ2-7 | TRBV18 | ASSPPTGIGEQY
- | TRBJ2-7 | TRBV9 | ASSVGQGLYEQY
- | TRBJ1-1 | TRBV7-9 | ASSDPRGNTEAF
- | TRBJ1-1 | TRBV28 | ASTRQADMNTEAF
- | TRBJ2-1 | TRBV2 | ASNTGPGNEQF